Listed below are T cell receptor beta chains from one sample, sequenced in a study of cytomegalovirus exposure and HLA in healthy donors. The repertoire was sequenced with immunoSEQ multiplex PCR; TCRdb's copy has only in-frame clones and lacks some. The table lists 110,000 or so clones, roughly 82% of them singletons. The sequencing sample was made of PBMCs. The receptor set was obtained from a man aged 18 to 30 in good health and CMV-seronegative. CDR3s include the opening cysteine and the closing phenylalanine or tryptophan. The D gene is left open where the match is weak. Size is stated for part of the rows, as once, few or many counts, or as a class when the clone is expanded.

cdr3_aa: CASSYSEDYGYTF
v_call: TRBV6-5
clone_size: .
d_call: .

cdr3_aa: CASSIGVRGGNTEAFF
v_call: TRBV19
clone_size: once
d_call: .

cdr3_aa: CASSYPAGYTF
v_call: TRBV6-6
clone_size: .
d_call: .

cdr3_aa: CASSLGLATLGEQYF
v_call: TRBV5-8
clone_size: .
d_call: .

cdr3_aa: CASSLTGSYEQYF
v_call: TRBV27
clone_size: .
d_call: .

cdr3_aa: CASSSRDRGSNEQFF
v_call: TRBV7-6
clone_size: .
d_call: TRBD1

cdr3_aa: CASSLSQGLEYEQYF
v_call: TRBV7-9
clone_size: .
d_call: .

cdr3_aa: CASSYAAGVDGYTF
v_call: TRBV6-6
clone_size: .
d_call: .

cdr3_aa: CASERGDANTEAFF
v_call: TRBV5-1
clone_size: .
d_call: .

cdr3_aa: CASSQGQSVNEQFF
v_call: TRBV5-1
clone_size: .
d_call: .

cdr3_aa: CASSPSRQLTDTQYF
v_call: TRBV5-4
clone_size: .
d_call: .

cdr3_aa: CASSLQVNTEAFF
v_call: TRBV7-2
clone_size: .
d_call: .

cdr3_aa: CASTPRGTGSYNEQFF
v_call: TRBV27
clone_size: .
d_call: TRBD1

cdr3_aa: CASREDVSSGNTIYF
v_call: TRBV7-9
clone_size: .
d_call: .

cdr3_aa: CASSQDNSGNTGELFF
v_call: TRBV4-2
clone_size: .
d_call: .

cdr3_aa: CASSLATGNQPQHF
v_call: TRBV7-9
clone_size: .
d_call: .

cdr3_aa: CASSLRQASKERAFF
v_call: TRBV6-5
clone_size: .
d_call: .

cdr3_aa: CASSWGTGDQETQYF
v_call: TRBV6-5
clone_size: .
d_call: TRBD1

cdr3_aa: CASTPTGGYNSPLHF
v_call: TRBV6-1
clone_size: .
d_call: TRBD1

cdr3_aa: CASSKDVATGPSYEQYF
v_call: TRBV21-1
clone_size: .
d_call: .

cdr3_aa: CASSLYGGAGDEQYF
v_call: TRBV11-2
clone_size: .
d_call: TRBD2

cdr3_aa: CASSENRNEQYF
v_call: TRBV6-1
clone_size: .
d_call: .

cdr3_aa: CAITPDREDTQYF
v_call: TRBV10-3
clone_size: .
d_call: TRBD1

cdr3_aa: CASLRQGMTSVWDTGELFF
v_call: TRBV30
clone_size: .
d_call: .

cdr3_aa: CASSPQDQETQYF
v_call: TRBV18
clone_size: .
d_call: .

cdr3_aa: CAIRSKTGAEENGYTF
v_call: TRBV10-3
clone_size: once
d_call: TRBD1

cdr3_aa: CASSSQGAGNTIYF
v_call: TRBV5-1
clone_size: .
d_call: TRBD1

cdr3_aa: CASRGDRSTGELFF
v_call: TRBV6-4
clone_size: .
d_call: TRBD1

cdr3_aa: CASSPGTADNSPLHF
v_call: TRBV5-1
clone_size: few
d_call: TRBD1

cdr3_aa: CASSLGHRGSYNEQFF
v_call: TRBV7-7
clone_size: .
d_call: TRBD1

cdr3_aa: CASSSGQGQPYEQYF
v_call: TRBV7-2
clone_size: .
d_call: TRBD1

cdr3_aa: CATSRARGSYEQYF
v_call: TRBV15
clone_size: .
d_call: .

cdr3_aa: CASRQGQGGTETQYF
v_call: TRBV27
clone_size: .
d_call: TRBD1

cdr3_aa: CASSGTGGNQPQHF
v_call: TRBV2
clone_size: .
d_call: TRBD1

cdr3_aa: CATSYDRGGGYTF
v_call: TRBV15
clone_size: .
d_call: TRBD1

cdr3_aa: CASSYGSSGNTIYF
v_call: TRBV6-5
clone_size: .
d_call: .

cdr3_aa: CASSSAVNYGYTF
v_call: TRBV6-5
clone_size: .
d_call: .

cdr3_aa: CAWSVRVRGADTQYF
v_call: TRBV30
clone_size: .
d_call: .

cdr3_aa: CASSQDPRTGVYNEQFF
v_call: TRBV4-1
clone_size: .
d_call: TRBD1

cdr3_aa: CASSANSGMNTEAFF
v_call: TRBV5-1
clone_size: .
d_call: .

cdr3_aa: CASRRLGGTDEQFF
v_call: TRBV6-4
clone_size: .
d_call: .

cdr3_aa: CASSMGAWPQHF
v_call: TRBV25-1
clone_size: .
d_call: .

cdr3_aa: CASNVDRTYEQYF
v_call: TRBV2
clone_size: .
d_call: .

cdr3_aa: CASSLAGLAGYEQYF
v_call: TRBV5-1
clone_size: .
d_call: TRBD2

cdr3_aa: CASSESPGVRRGNTIYF
v_call: TRBV2
clone_size: .
d_call: .

cdr3_aa: CASSYMGPNYGYTF
v_call: TRBV6-5
clone_size: few
d_call: .

cdr3_aa: CASSYSRTSGEQFF
v_call: TRBV6-5
clone_size: .
d_call: TRBD2

cdr3_aa: CASSLGVNTEAFF
v_call: TRBV5-1
clone_size: .
d_call: .

cdr3_aa: CASGLAGGSYEQYF
v_call: TRBV6-1
clone_size: .
d_call: TRBD2

cdr3_aa: CASSLGLGTGAEQYF
v_call: TRBV5-1
clone_size: large
d_call: TRBD1

cdr3_aa: CASSLEGGTSGSSYNEQFF
v_call: TRBV11-3
clone_size: .
d_call: TRBD2

cdr3_aa: CAWSGRGGTEAFF
v_call: TRBV30
clone_size: .
d_call: .

cdr3_aa: CASSQELVNTGELFF
v_call: TRBV4-1
clone_size: .
d_call: .

cdr3_aa: CASSGTNQDTEAFF
v_call: TRBV5-6
clone_size: .
d_call: .

cdr3_aa: CASSNSDRNTEAFF
v_call: TRBV4-1
clone_size: once
d_call: .

cdr3_aa: CAWSVSDRADQPQHF
v_call: TRBV30
clone_size: .
d_call: .

cdr3_aa: CASGGEQGKNSPLHF
v_call: TRBV12-5
clone_size: few
d_call: .

cdr3_aa: CASGYTGVSSYEQYF
v_call: TRBV27
clone_size: .
d_call: TRBD1

cdr3_aa: CASSLADSTYTEAFF
v_call: TRBV5-1
clone_size: .
d_call: .

cdr3_aa: CASSPLGGETQYF
v_call: TRBV18
clone_size: .
d_call: .